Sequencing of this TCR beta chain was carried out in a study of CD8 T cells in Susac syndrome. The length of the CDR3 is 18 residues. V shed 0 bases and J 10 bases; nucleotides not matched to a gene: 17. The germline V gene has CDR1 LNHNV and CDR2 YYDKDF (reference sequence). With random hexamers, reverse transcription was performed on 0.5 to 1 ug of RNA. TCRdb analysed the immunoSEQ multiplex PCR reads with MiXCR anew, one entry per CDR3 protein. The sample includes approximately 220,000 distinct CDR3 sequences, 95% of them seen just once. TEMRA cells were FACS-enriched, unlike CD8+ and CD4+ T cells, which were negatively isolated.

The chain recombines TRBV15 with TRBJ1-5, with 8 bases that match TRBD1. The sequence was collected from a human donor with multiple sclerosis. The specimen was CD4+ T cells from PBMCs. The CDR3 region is CATSRDSGQAVLGGPQHF. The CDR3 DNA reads TGTGCCACCAGCAGAGACTCGGGACAGGCGGTCTTAGGCGGACCCCAGCATTTT.